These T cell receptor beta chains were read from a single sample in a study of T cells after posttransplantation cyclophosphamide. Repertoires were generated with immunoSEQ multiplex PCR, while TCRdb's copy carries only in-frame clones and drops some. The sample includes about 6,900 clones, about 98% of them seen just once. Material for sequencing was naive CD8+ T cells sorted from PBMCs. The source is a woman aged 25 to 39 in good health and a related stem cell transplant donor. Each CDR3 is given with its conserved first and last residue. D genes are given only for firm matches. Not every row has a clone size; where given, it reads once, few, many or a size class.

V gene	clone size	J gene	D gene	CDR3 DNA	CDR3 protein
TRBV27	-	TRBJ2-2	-	TGTGCCAGCAGTCCTAACACCGGGGAGCTGTTTTTT	CASSPNTGELFF
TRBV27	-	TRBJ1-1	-	TGTGCCAGCAGTTTGACGACGTGGACTGTAGGGACTGAAGCTTTCTTT	CASSLTTWTVGTEAFF
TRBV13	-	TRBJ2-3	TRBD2	TGTGCCAGCAGCACGGGACTAGTGACAGATACGCAGTATTTT	CASSTGLVTDTQYF
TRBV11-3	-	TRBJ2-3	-	TGTGCCAGCAGCTTTGTCTCCCAGGGGATAAGCACAGATACGCAGTATTTT	CASSFVSQGISTDTQYF
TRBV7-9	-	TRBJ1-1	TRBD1	TGTGCCAGCAGTACGGGACAGGCGAACACTGAAGCTTTCTTT	CASSTGQANTEAFF
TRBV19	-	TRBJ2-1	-	TGTGCCAGCTCCCAGGCAGGTAGCTCCTACAATGAGCAGTTCTTC	CASSQAGSSYNEQFF
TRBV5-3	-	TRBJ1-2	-	TGTGCCAGAATGCTCTTAGTGGTGAGAAAGACATATGGCTACACCTTC	CARMLLVVRKTYGYTF
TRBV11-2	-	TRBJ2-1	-	TGTGCCAGCAGCTTCGGGGTAGGTGAGCAGTTCTTC	CASSFGVGEQFF
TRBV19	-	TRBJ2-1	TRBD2	TGTGCCAGTAGTAAGCGGGGGGCACACAATGAGCAGTTCTTC	CASSKRGAHNEQFF
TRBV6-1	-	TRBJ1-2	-	TGTGCCAGCAGTGAGGCCCCTTACTATGGCTACACCTTC	CASSEAPYYGYTF
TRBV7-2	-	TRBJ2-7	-	TGTGCCAGCAGCTTAGTAAGCGGATCCTACGAGCAGTACTTC	CASSLVSGSYEQYF
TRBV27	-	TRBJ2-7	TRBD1	TGTGCCAGCAGTTTATCCGGACAGGCCTACGAGCAGTACTTC	CASSLSGQAYEQYF
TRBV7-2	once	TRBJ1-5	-	TGTGCCAGCAGCTTAGCGCACCAGGGGAGCAATCAGCCCCAGCATTTT	CASSLAHQGSNQPQHF